These 23 T cell receptor beta chains originate from one sample sequenced in a study of shared clonotypes between healthy human individuals. TCRdb keeps only in-frame clones here, not all; method: immunoSEQ multiplex PCR. This sample has roughly 590,000 clones, with nearly 97% found just once. CD45RO-negative CD8 cells positively selected for CCR7 made up the naive population, which excluded terminally differentiated effector memory CD45RA+ cells. Sequences were obtained from naive CD8+ T cells sorted from blood. The source is a woman aged 25 to 39 in good health.

V is TRBV28 and J is TRBJ2-7, with 9 bases lining up with TRBD1. Germline CDR1 MDHEN, CDR2 SYDVKM. The CDR3 length is 14 residues. With V trimmed by 6 bases and J by 1 base, 4 bases remained unmatched. Here the CDR3 DNA reads TGTGCCAGCAGACTGGGGACAGGGTCCTACGAGCAGTACTTC. Protein product: CASRLGTGSYEQYF.

The chain couples TRBV6-5 to TRBJ1-1; 11 positions agree with TRBD1. V was clipped by 8 bases and J by 5 bases; unmatched bases: 1. CDR3 length equals 12 residues. Germline V gene data show CDR1 as MNHEY and CDR2 as SVGAGI. This CDR3 reads CASGTGGTEAFF. CDR3 nucleotide sequence: TGTGCCAGCGGGACAGGGGGGACTGAAGCTTTCTTT.

This chain connects TRBV2 to TRBJ2-7; tentative D call: TRBD1 (5 bases). CDR1 and CDR2 from the germline V gene are SNHLY and FYNNEI. The V gene lost 1 base and the J gene lost 3 bases, with 19 bases spanning the gap. The CDR3 loop spans 17 amino acids. CDR3 amino acids: CASSEGGRPTADYEQYF. Written as DNA, the CDR3 is TGTGCCAGCAGTGAAGGTGGTCGGCCGACAGCAGACTACGAGCAGTACTTC.

The chain links TRBV2 to TRBJ1-3; 10 bases map to TRBD1. This CDR3 has 15 amino acids. V lost 4 bases to trimming and J lost 4 bases; unmatched junction nucleotides: 4. Germline V gene data show CDR1 as SNHLY and CDR2 as FYNNEI. DNA for the CDR3: TGTGCCAGCAGTGCAGGGACAGGGGCCGGAAACACCATATATTTT. Translation gives CASSAGTGAGNTIYF.

The rearrangement links TRBV5-6 to TRBJ2-4; D is unclear. The CDR3 has 16 amino acids. The germline V gene has CDR1 SGHDT and CDR2 YYEEEE. V was clipped by 3 bases and J by 7 bases, with 20 bases between them. CDR3 DNA sequence: TGTGCCAGCAGCTCTGAACAAGGGCTCAAAAATAACATTCAGTACTTC. It encodes CASSSEQGLKNNIQYF.

This chain joins TRBV27 and TRBJ1-4, with 7 bases identical to TRBD1. The CDR3 has 14 residues. Trimming at V came to 7 bases and at J to 4 bases, leaving 6 bases not matched to a gene. Per the germline V gene, CDR1 is MNHEY and CDR2 is SMNVEV (reference sequence). DNA of the CDR3: TGTGCCAGCAAAAAGGGACAGAGTAATGAAAAACTGTTTTTT. Translating gives CASKKGQSNEKLFF.

This clone was seen only once. The rearrangement joins TRBV6-5 to TRBJ1-5, with D possibly TRBD1 on 5 matching bases. The germline V gene has CDR1 MNHEY and CDR2 SVGAGI. The V gene lost 4 bases and the J gene lost 3 bases, with 7 bases spanning the gap. The CDR3 covers 13 residues. The CDR3 coding sequence is TGTGCCAGCAGTTCGGGACTCAATCAGCCCCAGCATTTT. Protein: CASSSGLNQPQHF.

The chain uses TRBV7-9 and TRBJ1-4; unclear D gene. Trimming took 4 bases from V and 2 from J, leaving 14 bases between them. This CDR3 comprises 16 residues. The V gene's germline CDR1 is SEHNR and CDR2 FQNEAQ (reference sequence). The CDR3 nucleotides read TGTGCCAGCAGCTCTTTCGAGGGATTCACTAATGAAAAACTGTTTTTT. Translating gives CASSSFEGFTNEKLFF.

In regard to this clone: Germline is not matched at one junction end, which may reflect a read error. The V gene is TRBV2, the J gene TRBJ2-1; TRBD2 matches at 11 bases. CDR3 length equals 18 residues. From germline, CDR1 is SNHLY and CDR2 FYNNEI. The CDR3 DNA sequence: TGTGCCAGCGGTGACCTAGCGGGAGGAACCAGCTCCTACAATGAGCAGTTCTTC. It codes for CASGDLAGGTSSYNEQFF.

V and J are TRBV19 and TRBJ2-6; the match to TRBD1 covers 11 bases. The CDR3 is 20 amino acids. CDR1 LNHDA and CDR2 SQIVND come from the germline V gene (reference sequence). J lost 0 bases, V lost 5 bases, and 12 bases had no gene match. CDR3 region: CASSLGQGVAPYSGANVLTF. CDR3 DNA sequence: TGTGCCAGTAGTTTGGGACAGGGGGTCGCTCCGTACTCTGGGGCCAACGTCCTGACTTTC.

CDR3 DNA: TGCGCCAGCAGCTTGGCTAGCTCCAATGAGCAGTTCTTC. Its protein is CASSLASSNEQFF. The chain employs TRBV5-1 and TRBJ2-1; D perhaps matches TRBD2 (5 bases). Germline CDR1 is SGHRS and CDR2 is YFSETQ. The CDR3 is made up of 13 amino acids. Trimming took off 0 bases at V and 6 bases at J, with 7 bases between the two ends. The full variable domain, rest sourced from reference TRBV5-1 and TRBJ2-1, is KAGVTQTPRYLIKTRGQQVTLSCSPISGHRSVSWYQQTPGQGLQFLFEYFSETQRNKGNFPGRFSGRQFSNSRSEMNVSTLELGDSALYLCASSLASSNEQFFGPGTRLTVL.

This clone is a singleton in its sample. In DNA, the CDR3 is TGCGCCAGCAGCTTGTCAACGGGGCTAGCCAATGAGCAGTTCTTC. This encodes CASSLSTGLANEQFF. The chain combines TRBV5-1 with TRBJ2-1; D is perhaps TRBD1 or TRBD2 (5 bases each). From germline, CDR1 is SGHRS and CDR2 YFSETQ. This CDR3 is 15 amino acids long. Trimming pared 1 base from V and 6 bases from J, leaving 14 bases between.

The chain uses TRBV19 and TRBJ2-3; D is perhaps TRBD1 (6 bases). Germline V gene sequence: CDR1 LNHDA, CDR2 SQIVND (reference sequence). This CDR3 is 15 amino acids long. V was pared by 7 bases and J by 0 bases, with 14 bases between. The CDR3 is CASTTGTYSTDTQYF. The CDR3, as DNA: TGTGCCAGTACCACGGGGACATACAGCACAGATACGCAGTATTTT.

This CDR3 is CASSMGQGAFEAFF. CDR3 bases: TGTGCCAGTAGTATGGGACAGGGGGCTTTTGAAGCTTTCTTT. The rearrangement links TRBV19 to TRBJ1-1, with 12 nucleotides matching TRBD1. This CDR3 is 14 amino acids long. Per the germline V gene, CDR1 is LNHDA and CDR2 is SQIVND (reference sequence). V was clipped by 3 bases and J by 7 bases; unmatched bases: 3.

The chain has TRBV27 and TRBJ1-2, with a possible D match to TRBD1 (5 bases). Trimming took 5 bases from V and 4 from J, leaving 14 bases between them. The germline V gene has CDR1 MNHEY and CDR2 SMNVEV (reference sequence). The CDR3 is 14 residues long. CDR3 amino acids: CASSPRQLSYGYTF. The CDR3 DNA sequence: TGTGCCAGCAGTCCCCGACAGCTAAGCTATGGCTACACCTTC.

This clone was recorded only once. The sample carries other DNA sequences with the same CDR3. This chain uses TRBV2 with TRBJ2-1; perhaps D is TRBD1 or TRBD2 (7 bases each). CDR3 length: 13 residues. V dropped 6 bases and J dropped 7 bases, with 13 bases sitting between them. Per the germline V gene, CDR1 is SNHLY and CDR2 is FYNNEI. The CDR3 spells CASSGGTANEQFF. CDR3 coding DNA: TGTGCCAGCAGCGGGGGGACAGCAAATGAGCAGTTCTTC.

This chain connects TRBV7-2 to TRBJ2-7; D is perhaps TRBD2 (6 bases). The CDR3 spans 14 residues. Germline loops: CDR1 SGHTA, CDR2 FQGNSA. V lost 5 bases and J 0 bases, leaving 11 bases between the germline ends. CDR3 region: CASSPGTLSYEQYF. The CDR3 DNA reads as TGTGCCAGCAGCCCAGGGACTCTCTCCTACGAGCAGTACTTC.

The V gene is TRBV7-9, the J gene TRBJ1-3, with TRBD1 as a possible D gene (5 bases). Germline V gene lookup returns CDR1 SEHNR and CDR2 FQNEAQ (reference sequence). The CDR3 consists of 13 residues. The V end lost 11 bases, the J end lost 4 bases, and 15 bases lay between the germline ends. The CDR3 reads CAQQAPLGNTIYF. CDR3 bases: TGTGCCCAACAGGCGCCACTGGGAAACACCATATATTTT.

The rearrangement joins TRBV27 to TRBJ2-2; tentatively, D is TRBD1 (6 bases). V lost 5 bases and J 3 bases, leaving 22 bases between the germline ends. The CDR3 extends over 18 amino acids. Germline loops: CDR1 MNHEY, CDR2 SMNVEV (reference sequence). CDR3 amino acids: CASSIYRVPQGDTGELFF. CDR3 nucleotide sequence: TGTGCCAGCAGTATTTACAGGGTACCACAAGGGGACACCGGGGAGCTGTTTTTT.

The rearrangement links TRBV4-1 to TRBJ1-2, with D perhaps TRBD1 (6 bases). Trimming took 3 bases from V and 6 from J, leaving 17 bases between them. The CDR3 covers 15 residues. CDR1 and CDR2 from the germline V gene are MGHRA and YSYEKL. CDR3: CASSHLHGGGDGYTF. The CDR3, as DNA: TGCGCCAGCAGCCACCTGCATGGGGGCGGAGATGGCTACACCTTC.

Only one count was recorded for this clone. The rearrangement joins TRBV6-5 to TRBJ2-1; 9 bases align to TRBD2. CDR3 length equals 14 residues. V shed 4 bases and J 10 bases; nucleotides not matched to a gene: 8. Germline V gives CDR1 MNHEY, CDR2 SVGAGI. The CDR3 region has the DNA TGTGCCAGCAGTTCGGGACTAGCTCTCTGGGAGCAGTTCTTC. Protein sequence: CASSSGLALWEQFF.

Comments on this clone: Germline is not matched at one junction end, which may reflect a read error. The rearrangement joins TRBV7-9 to TRBJ2-7; D may be TRBD1 or TRBD2 (5 bases each). This CDR3 has 15 residues. Germline V gene sequence: CDR1 SEHNR, CDR2 FQNEAQ (reference sequence). CDR3 sequence: CAGSLDFRDGYEQYF. As DNA, the CDR3 is TGTGCCGGCAGCTTAGACTTCCGGGACGGCTACGAGCAGTACTTC.

The CDR3 protein is CASADRGGGYTF. The CDR3 nucleotides are TGTGCCAGCGCGGACAGGGGTGGTGGCTACACCTTC. The rearrangement joins TRBV7-9 to TRBJ1-2, with TRBD1 matching 9 bases. Germline CDR1 SEHNR, CDR2 FQNEAQ (reference sequence). V was clipped by 8 bases and J by 7 bases; unmatched bases: 5. The CDR3 loop spans 12 amino acids.